This T cell receptor beta chain appears in the sequencing data of a study of blood T cell repertoires in COVID-19. The overall study: PBMCs, B-cell-depleted T cells, or T cells were the source of the cDNA or gDNA that made up the material.

The CDR3 length is 15 residues. Germline V lookup: CDR1 MNHEY, CDR2 SVGAGI. The trim removed 5 bases at V and 7 bases at J, leaving 14 bases unmatched. Authors' processing steps: Using reference gene primer amplification, nucleated cell counts were estimated. Profiled with immunoSEQ multiplex PCR; TCRdb holds only in-frame clones, not every one. V and J calls and clone size are as listed in that table; D and trimming were resolved from the DNA. The sample shows about 360,000 clones, 70% to 90% of them seen only once. In Seattle, patients joined the study during active infection and were tracked longitudinally.

The chain employs TRBV6-5 and TRBJ2-7; 7 bases are shared with TRBD2. This TCR derives from a woman in her fifties or sixties with COVID-19, enrolled during active disease. Sequencing used peripheral blood. The DNA for the CDR3 is TGTGCCAGCAGTACGGGAGGTGCGGGTGTGGGTGAGCAGTACTTC. Amino acid sequence: CASSTGGAGVGEQYF.